The rows below give T cell receptor beta chains drawn from one sample of a study of T cells in localized non-small cell lung cancer. The protocol was immunoSEQ multiplex PCR, while the TCRdb copy is restricted to in-frame clones and leaves out a portion. The profile shows 15,000 to 18,000 clones, around 87% of them singletons. The sequencing here drew on peripheral blood mononuclear cells, taken before any cancer treatment. The receptors come from a male donor aged 60 or over with stage II lung adenocarcinoma. Each CDR3 is given with its conserved first and last residue. A D gene is named only where the DNA matches it firmly. The size entry is marked missing in some rows and otherwise reads once, few, many or a size class.

TRBD1,TRBJ1-2,.,TRBV25-1,TGTGCCAGCAGTTTAGGACAGGGCTCTGGTGGCTACACCTTC,CASSLGQGSGGYTF
.,TRBJ2-2,.,TRBV13,TGTGCCAGCAGCTCGAGTTGGACCGGGGAGCTGTTTTTT,CASSSSWTGELFF
.,TRBJ1-5,few,TRBV7-9,TGTGCCAGCAGCAAACTCGGGCAGCCCCAGCATTTT,CASSKLGQPQHF
.,TRBJ2-7,.,TRBV29-1,TGCAACTCCGGGCGCTTCAGGCACTACGAGCAGTACTTC,CNSGRFRHYEQYF
.,TRBJ1-5,.,TRBV27,TGTGCCAGCAGTGTGAGGGAGAATCAGCCCCAGCATTTT,CASSVRENQPQHF
.,TRBJ2-7,few,TRBV6-1,TGTGCCAGCCGAATCGGGGCCGTCTCCTACGAGCAGTACTTC,CASRIGAVSYEQYF
TRBD2,TRBJ2-1,.,TRBV5-1,TGCGCCAGCAGGTCCGGGACTAGCGGGACCGAAGAGCAGTTCTTC,CASRSGTSGTEEQFF
.,TRBJ2-7,.,TRBV5-4,TGTGCCAGCAGCCTTACCGGGGGAGTCTACGAGCAGTACTTC,CASSLTGGVYEQYF
TRBD2,TRBJ2-3,.,TRBV27,TGTGCCAGCAGTTTATCGGGCGTAGCGGGACGAGCCTCAGATACGCAGTATTTT,CASSLSGVAGRASDTQYF
.,TRBJ2-1,.,TRBV19,TGTGCCAGTAGTATACATAAGTCTGGGGACAATGAGCAGTTCTTC,CASSIHKSGDNEQFF
TRBD1,TRBJ2-5,.,TRBV7-7,TGTGCCAGCAGCATGGCCGACAGGGACGGGGAGACCCAGTACTTC,CASSMADRDGETQYF
TRBD2,TRBJ2-5,once,TRBV2,TGTGCCAGCACCCTCCGGACTAGCCAGGCGGGGACCCAGTACTTC,CASTLRTSQAGTQYF
.,TRBJ2-6,once,TRBV30,TGTGCCTGGAGTGTTGGCAGCTCTGGGGCCAACGTCCTGACTTTC,CAWSVGSSGANVLTF
TRBD2,TRBJ2-1,once,TRBV18,TGTGCCAGCTCTCCGATCTCGACAGGAGGACTAGCGGGAGGAAGTGAGCAGTTCTTC,CASSPISTGGLAGGSEQFF
.,TRBJ2-7,.,TRBV6-6,TGTGCCAGCAGTTACGCCTACGAGCAGTACTTC,CASSYAYEQYF
TRBD2,TRBJ2-3,once,TRBV7-8,TGTGCCAGCAGCTACCGGGGGGGGCCCACAGATACGCAGTATTTT,CASSYRGGPTDTQYF
.,TRBJ2-1,.,TRBV14,TGTGCCAGCAGCCAAGTCGTTCGGACCTACAATGAGCAGTTCTTC,CASSQVVRTYNEQFF
TRBD2,TRBJ2-3,.,TRBV7-3,TGTGCCAGCAGCTTAACTCTAGCGGGAGGGTTAGATACGCAGTATTTT,CASSLTLAGGLDTQYF
TRBD1,TRBJ2-5,.,TRBV5-6,TGTGCCAGCAGGGGGACAGGTCAAGAGACCCAGTACTTC,CASRGTGQETQYF
TRBD1,TRBJ2-7,.,TRBV6-5,TGTGCCAGCAGTACGATGGGACAGGCGTTACTGTACTTC,CASSTMGQALLYF
.,TRBJ2-4,.,TRBV28,TGTGCCAGCAGTTTAAAGGGCGCGAGGGACGAACTAGCCAAAAACATTCAGTACTTC,CASSLKGARDELAKNIQYF
TRBD2,TRBJ2-3,.,TRBV19,TGTGCCAGTACCCCTCCGAGCGGGAGGGCTGGAGATACGCAGTATTTT,CASTPPSGRAGDTQYF
.,TRBJ1-1,.,TRBV29-1,TGCAGCGTTCAGGATTCGGACGGATTTACTGAAGCTTTCTTT,CSVQDSDGFTEAFF
TRBD1,TRBJ2-7,.,TRBV5-5,TGTGCCAGCAGCTTGGGGGACAGCACCTACGAGCAGTACTTC,CASSLGDSTYEQYF